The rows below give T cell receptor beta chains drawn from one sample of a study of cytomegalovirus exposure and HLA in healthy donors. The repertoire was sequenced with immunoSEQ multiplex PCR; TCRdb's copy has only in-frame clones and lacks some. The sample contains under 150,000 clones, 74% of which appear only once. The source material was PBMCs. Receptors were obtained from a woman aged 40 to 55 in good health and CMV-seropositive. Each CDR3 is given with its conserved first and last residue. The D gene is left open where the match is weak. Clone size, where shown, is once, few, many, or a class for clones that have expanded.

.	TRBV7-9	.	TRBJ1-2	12	TGTGCCAGCAGCTCGACAGCCTATGGCTACACCTTC	CASSSTAYGYTF
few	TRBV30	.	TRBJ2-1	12	TGTGCCTGGAGTCCCCAGCTAGTGGGGCAGTTCTTC	CAWSPQLVGQFF
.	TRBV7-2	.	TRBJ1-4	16	TGTGCCAGCAGCCCAATGCGGGGACGAACTAATGAAAAACTGTTTTTT	CASSPMRGRTNEKLFF
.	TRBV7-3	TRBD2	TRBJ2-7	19	TGTGCCAGCAGCCCCCCTCCCGGACTAGCGGCAGTAAGCTCCTACGAGCAGTACTTC	CASSPPPGLAAVSSYEQYF
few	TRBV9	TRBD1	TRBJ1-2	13	TGTGCCAGCAAGCGATCGACAGGGTCCGGCTACACCTTC	CASKRSTGSGYTF
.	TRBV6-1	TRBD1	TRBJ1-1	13	TGTGCCAGCAGTGCAGGGGGCCATACTGAAGCTTTCTTT	CASSAGGHTEAFF
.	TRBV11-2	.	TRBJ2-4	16	TGTGCCAGCAGCTTAATGGGAGGCACAGGTGAAAACATTCAGTACTTC	CASSLMGGTGENIQYF
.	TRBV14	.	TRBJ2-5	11	TGTGCCAGCAGCCACAAAGAGACCCAGTACTTC	CASSHKETQYF
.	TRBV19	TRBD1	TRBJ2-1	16	TGTGCCAGTAGGGCCCGGACAGGGTTTGTTAACAATGAGCAGTTCTTC	CASRARTGFVNNEQFF
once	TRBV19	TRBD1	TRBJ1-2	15	TGTGCCAGTAGTGACGGGACAGCGACCAACTATGGCTACACCTTC	CASSDGTATNYGYTF
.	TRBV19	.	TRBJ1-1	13	TGTGCCAGTAGTATGGGGGGTTGGACTGAAGCTTTCTTT	CASSMGGWTEAFF
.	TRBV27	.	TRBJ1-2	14	TGTGCCAGCAGGACGGACACCAACTTTGATGGCTACACCTTC	CASRTDTNFDGYTF
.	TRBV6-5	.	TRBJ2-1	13	TGTGCCAGCAGTTCCTCGGGGCGCGGTGAGCAGTTCTTC	CASSSSGRGEQFF
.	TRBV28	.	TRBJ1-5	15	TGTGCCAGCAGTTCCGCTGAGGCTAGCAATCAGCCCCAGCATTTT	CASSSAEASNQPQHF
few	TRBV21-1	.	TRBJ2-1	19	TGTGCCAGCAGCCCCCCTAGAGAGCGGTTCCGTAGCTCCTACAATGAGCAGTTCTTC	CASSPPRERFRSSYNEQFF
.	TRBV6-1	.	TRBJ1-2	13	TGTGCCAGCAGTGGGACAGTCTACTATGGCTACACCTTC	CASSGTVYYGYTF
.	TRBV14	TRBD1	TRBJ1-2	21	TGTGCCAGCAGCCACCCGGACAGGGGCAGGTCCTCTAGACTGATCGAGGATGGCTACACCTTC	CASSHPDRGRSSRLIEDGYTF
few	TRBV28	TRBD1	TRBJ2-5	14	TGTGCCAGCACCCCCGGACAGGGGACGCAGACCCAGTACTTC	CASTPGQGTQTQYF
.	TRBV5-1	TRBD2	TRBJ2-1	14	TGCGCCAGCAGCAGGGAGGGGTCCTACAATGAGCAGTTCTTC	CASSREGSYNEQFF
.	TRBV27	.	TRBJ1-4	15	TGTGCCAGCAGTCCCCAGAGAGGCCGACGGGAAAAACTGTTTTTT	CASSPQRGRREKLFF
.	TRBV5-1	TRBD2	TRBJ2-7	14	TGCGCCAGCAGACTGCAGGAGCGGGAGGGAGAGCAGTACTTC	CASRLQEREGEQYF
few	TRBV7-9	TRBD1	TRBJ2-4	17	TGTGCCAGCAGGTCGGGACAGGGGGAGATAGCCAAAAACATTCAGTACTTC	CASRSGQGEIAKNIQYF
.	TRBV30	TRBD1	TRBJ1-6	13	TGTGCCTGGCGAAGACAGGGATGGTCACCCCTCCACTTT	CAWRRQGWSPLHF
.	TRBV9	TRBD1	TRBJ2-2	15	TGTGCCTCAGCATCTAGGACAGGGGGCCCCGGGGAGCTGTTTTTT	CASASRTGGPGELFF
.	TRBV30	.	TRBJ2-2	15	TGTGCCTGGAGTGTATTGTTAGCGGCAACCGGGGAGCTGTTTTTT	CAWSVLLAATGELFF
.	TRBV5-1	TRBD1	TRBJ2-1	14	TGCGCCAGCAGCTCTAGACAGGGCTACAATGAGCAGTTCTTC	CASSSRQGYNEQFF
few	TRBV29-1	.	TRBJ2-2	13	TGCAGCGTTGTGGAGTTGAACACCGGGGAGCTGTTTTTT	CSVVELNTGELFF
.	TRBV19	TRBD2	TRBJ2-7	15	TGTGCCAGCGCTAGCGGGAGTTCTCCCACCTACGAGCAGTACTTC	CASASGSSPTYEQYF
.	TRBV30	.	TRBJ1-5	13	TGTGCCTGGAGGGGGGGAAATGGTGATCCCCAGCATTTT	CAWRGGNGDPQHF
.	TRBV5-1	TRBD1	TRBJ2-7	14	TGCGCCAGCAGCCGGGACAGGGGGTCCTACGAGCAGTACTTC	CASSRDRGSYEQYF
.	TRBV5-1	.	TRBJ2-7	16	TGCGCCAGCAGCTTGGTGTCTGGGGCCGCCAACTACGAGCAGTACTTC	CASSLVSGAANYEQYF
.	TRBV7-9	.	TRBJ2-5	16	TGTGCCAGCAGCTTAAGTCCGAGAATCCCCCAAGAGACCCAGTACTTC	CASSLSPRIPQETQYF
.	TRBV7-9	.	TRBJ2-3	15	TGTGCCAGCAGCTTAGGCGAGGCCGTGGCAGATACGCAGTATTTT	CASSLGEAVADTQYF